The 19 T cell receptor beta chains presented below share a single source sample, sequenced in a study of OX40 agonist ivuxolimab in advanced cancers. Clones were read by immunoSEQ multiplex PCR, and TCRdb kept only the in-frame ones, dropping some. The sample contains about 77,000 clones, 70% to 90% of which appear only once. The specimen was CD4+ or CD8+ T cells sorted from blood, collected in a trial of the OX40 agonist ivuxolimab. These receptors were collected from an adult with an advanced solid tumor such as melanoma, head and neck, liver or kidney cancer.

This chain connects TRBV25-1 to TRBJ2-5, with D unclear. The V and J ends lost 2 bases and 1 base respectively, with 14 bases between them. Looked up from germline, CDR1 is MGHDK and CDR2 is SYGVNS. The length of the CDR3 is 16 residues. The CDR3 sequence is CASSEPRRDSQETQYF. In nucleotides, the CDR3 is TGTGCCAGCAGTGAACCTCGAAGAGACTCCCAAGAGACCCAGTACTTC.

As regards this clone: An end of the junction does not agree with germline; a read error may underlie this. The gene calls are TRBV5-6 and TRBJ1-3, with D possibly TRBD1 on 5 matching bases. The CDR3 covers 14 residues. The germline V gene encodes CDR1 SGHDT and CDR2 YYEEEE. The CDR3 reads CASSPTPGEGLVHF. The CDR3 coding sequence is TGTGCCAGCAGCCCGACCCCCGGGGAGGGACTGGTGCATTTT. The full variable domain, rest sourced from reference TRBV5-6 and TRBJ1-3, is DAGVTQSPTHLIKTRGQQVTLRCSPKSGHDTVSWYQQALGQGPQFIFQYYEEEERQRGNFPDRFSGHQFPNYSSELNVNALLLGDSALYLCASSPTPGEGLVHFGEGSWLTVV.

The CDR3 here is CASSLASGAGGQETQYF. The CDR3 region has the DNA TGTGCCAGCAGCTTAGCGAGCGGAGCGGGGGGGCAGGAGACCCAGTACTTC. The chain is built from TRBV7-2 and TRBJ2-5; 10 bases fit TRBD2. CDR1 is SGHTA, CDR2 FQGNSA, per germline. This CDR3 spans 17 amino acids. J gave up 5 bases and V 0 bases, and 9 bases lay outside the gene matches.

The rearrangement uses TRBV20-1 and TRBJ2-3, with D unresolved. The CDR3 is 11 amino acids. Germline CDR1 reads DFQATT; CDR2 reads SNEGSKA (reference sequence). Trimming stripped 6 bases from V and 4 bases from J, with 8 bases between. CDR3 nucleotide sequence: TGCAGTGCACCCTTGGCAGATACGCAGTATTTT. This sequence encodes CSAPLADTQYF.

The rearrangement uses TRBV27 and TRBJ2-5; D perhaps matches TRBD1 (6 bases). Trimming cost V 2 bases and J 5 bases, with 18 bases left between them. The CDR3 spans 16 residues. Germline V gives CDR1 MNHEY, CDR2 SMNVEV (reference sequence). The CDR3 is CASSLSPMGAGETQYF. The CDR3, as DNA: TGTGCCAGCAGTTTAAGTCCGATGGGGGCCGGGGAGACCCAGTACTTC.

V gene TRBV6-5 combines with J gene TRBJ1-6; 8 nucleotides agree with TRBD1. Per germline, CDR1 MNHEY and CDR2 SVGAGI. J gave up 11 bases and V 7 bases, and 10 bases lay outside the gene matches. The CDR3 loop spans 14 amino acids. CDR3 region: CASTDRGSVAPLHF. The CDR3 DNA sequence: TGTGCCAGCACCGACAGGGGTTCAGTGGCACCCCTCCACTTT.

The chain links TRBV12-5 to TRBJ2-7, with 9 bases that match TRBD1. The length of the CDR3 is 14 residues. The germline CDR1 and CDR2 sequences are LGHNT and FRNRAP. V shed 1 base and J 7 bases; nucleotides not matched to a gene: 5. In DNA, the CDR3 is TGTGCTAGTGGTTTGGGACAGGGGGTGCGTGAGCAGTACTTC. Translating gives CASGLGQGVREQYF.

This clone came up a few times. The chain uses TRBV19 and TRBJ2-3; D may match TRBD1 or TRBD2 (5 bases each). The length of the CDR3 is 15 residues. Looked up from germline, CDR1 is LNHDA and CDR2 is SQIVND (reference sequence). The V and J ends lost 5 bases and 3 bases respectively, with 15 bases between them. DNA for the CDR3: TGTGCCAGTAGTGTTGGGGGAGCGGATACAGATACGCAGTATTTT. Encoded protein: CASSVGGADTDTQYF.

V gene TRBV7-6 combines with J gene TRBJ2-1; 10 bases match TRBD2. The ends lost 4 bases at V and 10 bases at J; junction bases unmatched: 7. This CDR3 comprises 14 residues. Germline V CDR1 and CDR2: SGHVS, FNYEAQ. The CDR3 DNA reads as TGTGCCAGCAGCTCAGCGGGGGGGGCTGGGGAGCAGTTCTTC. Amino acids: CASSSAGGAGEQFF.

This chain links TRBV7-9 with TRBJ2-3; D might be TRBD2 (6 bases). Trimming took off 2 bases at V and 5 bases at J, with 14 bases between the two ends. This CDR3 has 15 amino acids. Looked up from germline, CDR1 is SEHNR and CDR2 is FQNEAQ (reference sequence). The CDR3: CASSLSRLVGDTQYF. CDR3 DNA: TGTGCCAGCAGCTTATCCAGACTAGTGGGAGATACGCAGTATTTT.

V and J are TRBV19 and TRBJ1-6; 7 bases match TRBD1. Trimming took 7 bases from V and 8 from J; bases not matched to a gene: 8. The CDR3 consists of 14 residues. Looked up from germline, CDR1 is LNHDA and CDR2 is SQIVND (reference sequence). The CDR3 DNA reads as TGTGCCAGTACCAACACAGGGGCCGATTCACCCCTCCACTTT. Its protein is CASTNTGADSPLHF.

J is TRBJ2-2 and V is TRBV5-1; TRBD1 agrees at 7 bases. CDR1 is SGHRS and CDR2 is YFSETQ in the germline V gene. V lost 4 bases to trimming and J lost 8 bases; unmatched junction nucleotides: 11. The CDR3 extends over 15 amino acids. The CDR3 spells CASSAELTGVGELFF. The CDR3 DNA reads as TGCGCCAGCAGCGCGGAGCTAACAGGGGTAGGGGAGCTGTTTTTT.

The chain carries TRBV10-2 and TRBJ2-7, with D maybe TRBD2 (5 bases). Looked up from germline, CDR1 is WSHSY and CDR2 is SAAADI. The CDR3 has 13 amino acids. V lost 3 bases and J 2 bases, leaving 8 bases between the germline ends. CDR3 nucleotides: TGCGCCAGCAGTGAACAGACTACCTACGAGCAGTACTTC. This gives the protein CASSEQTTYEQYF.

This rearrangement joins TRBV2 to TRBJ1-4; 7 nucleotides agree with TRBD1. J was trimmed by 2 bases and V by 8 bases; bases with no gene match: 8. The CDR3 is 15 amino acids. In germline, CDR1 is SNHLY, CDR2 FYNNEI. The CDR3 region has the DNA TGTGCCAGCCTTTGGCAGGGGGGGACTAATGAAAAACTGTTTTTT. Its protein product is CASLWQGGTNEKLFF.

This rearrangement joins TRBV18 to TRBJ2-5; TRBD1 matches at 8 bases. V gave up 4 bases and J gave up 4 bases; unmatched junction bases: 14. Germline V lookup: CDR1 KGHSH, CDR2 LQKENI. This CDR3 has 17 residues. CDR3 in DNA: TGTGCCAGCTCACGATTAGAGGTCCGACAGGGGTCAGAGACCCAGTACTTC. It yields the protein CASSRLEVRQGSETQYF.

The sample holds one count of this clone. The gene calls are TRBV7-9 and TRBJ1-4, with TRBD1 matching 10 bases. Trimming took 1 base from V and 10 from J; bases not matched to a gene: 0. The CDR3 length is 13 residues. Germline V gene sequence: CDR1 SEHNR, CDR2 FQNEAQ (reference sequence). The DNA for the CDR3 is TGTGCCAGCAGCTTAGGGACAGGGGGAAAACTGTTTTTT. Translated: CASSLGTGGKLFF. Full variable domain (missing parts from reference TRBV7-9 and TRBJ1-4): DTGVSQNPRHKITKRGQNVTFRCDPISEHNRLYWYRQTLGQGPEFLTYFQNEAQLEKSRLLSDRFSAERPKGSFSTLEIQRTEQGDSAMYLCASSLGTGGKLFFGSGTQLSVL.

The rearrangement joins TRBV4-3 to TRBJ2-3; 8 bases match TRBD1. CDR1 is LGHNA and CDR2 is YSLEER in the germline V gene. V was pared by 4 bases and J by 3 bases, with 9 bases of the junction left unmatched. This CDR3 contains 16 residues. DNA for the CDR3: TGCGCCAGCAGCCGCTGGGGACAGGTCGGTACAGATACGCAGTATTTT. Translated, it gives CASSRWGQVGTDTQYF.

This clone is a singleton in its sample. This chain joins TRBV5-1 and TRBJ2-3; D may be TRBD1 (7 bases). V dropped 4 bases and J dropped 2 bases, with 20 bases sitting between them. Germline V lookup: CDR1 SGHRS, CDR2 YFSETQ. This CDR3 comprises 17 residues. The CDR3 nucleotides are TGCGCCAGCAGCCGCCTTTCAACAGGGGACTTCACAGATACGCAGTATTTT. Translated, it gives CASSRLSTGDFTDTQYF.

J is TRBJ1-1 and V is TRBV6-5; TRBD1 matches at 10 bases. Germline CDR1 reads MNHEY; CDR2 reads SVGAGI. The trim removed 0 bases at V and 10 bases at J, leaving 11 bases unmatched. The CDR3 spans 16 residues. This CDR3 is CASSYSYGTGASRAFF. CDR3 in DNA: TGTGCCAGCAGTTACTCGTATGGGACAGGGGCGAGTAGAGCTTTCTTT.